The following is a T cell receptor beta chain sequence with its context. The germline CDR1 and CDR2 sequences are MNHEY and SVGAGI. V gave up 2 bases and J gave up 9 bases; unmatched junction bases: 7. The length of the CDR3 is 15 residues. This sample is drawn from a study of blood T cell repertoires in COVID-19. This table comes from immunoSEQ multiplex PCR, and its TCRdb copy is limited to in-frame clones, with some not included. The sample carries hundreds of thousands of clones, around four fifths recorded once. The origin of this receptor is a woman in her forties or fifties with acute or convalescent COVID-19. Sequencing was performed on peripheral blood. This chain uses TRBV6-5 with TRBJ2-1, with 10 bases that match TRBD2. The CDR3 DNA reads TGTGCCAGCAGTTACGTTACTAGCGGGAACAGTGAGCAGTTCTTC. This gives the protein CASSYVTSGNSEQFF.